This TCR beta chain was identified in a study of cytomegalovirus exposure and HLA in healthy donors. Findings and limits, study-wide: Usually a TCR sequence was rare, but some public TCRs were found in many donors. Trimming of TCR beta V- and J-genes showed a link, identified in a later analysis, to a missense DCLRE1C variant. The study reported that TCR beta sequences accurately predicted HLA-A and HLA-B alleles in most subjects.

Remarks on this clone: Its antigen is unknown.

60 Vbeta and 13 Jbeta primers were used in PCR. Method: immunoSEQ multiplex PCR; TCRdb's copy keeps in-frame clones and lacks some. The profile shows 97,000 or so clones, around 77% of them singletons. Between the trimmed V and J ends, which lost 0 bases and 4 bases, there was a span of 7 bases. Germline-derived CDR1 and CDR2 are SGHRS and YFSETQ. The CDR3 is made up of 14 amino acids. The source material was PBMCs. This chain joins TRBV5-1 and TRBJ1-4; unclear D gene. This clonotype was obtained from a male donor in good health and CMV-seropositive. CDR3 amino acids: CASSLEEFNEKLFF. For the CDR3, the DNA is TGCGCCAGCAGCTTGGAAGAGTTTAATGAAAAACTGTTTTTT.